This TCR beta chain is from a study of Ad26.COV2.S vaccination and SARS-CoV-2 variants. Treatment meaning: some 20 received Ad26.COV2.S at low or high dose, single or two shots; about five received placebo; per-sample allocation not given. The investigators took samples on day 63 after the first vaccine or placebo injection. Assay used: immunoSEQ multiplex PCR; TCRdb lists only in-frame clones, some missing. The profile covers 400,000 to 450,000 clones, with 80% to 95% appearing a single time and roughly 1.7% taken by the ten largest. Germline lookup yields CDR1 SNHLY and CDR2 FYNNEI. Trimming took off 9 bases at V and 5 bases at J, with 26 bases between the two ends. This CDR3 spans 16 amino acids.

The clonotype was recovered from a person aged 18-60 years who received the Ad26.COV2.S COVID-19 vaccine or a placebo. This chain uses TRBV2 with TRBJ2-7; a possible D gene is TRBD1 (6 bases). The sample consisted of peripheral blood, taken in a trial of Ad26.COV2.S vaccine versus placebo. CDR3 DNA sequence: TGTGCCAGTCCCCGAGAGGGGGTTAAGACCCTCGACGAGCAGTACTTC. It specifies CASPREGVKTLDEQYF.